Following are 21 T cell receptor beta chains from one sample sequenced in a study of blood T cell repertoires in COVID-19. Generated by immunoSEQ multiplex PCR, the TCRdb table keeps only in-frame clones and is missing some. Of roughly 700,000 clones listed, 70% to 90% are singletons. Sample: peripheral blood. All receptors derive from a young woman with acute or convalescent COVID-19.

The chain is built from TRBV5-1 and TRBJ2-7, with no clear D. V shed 0 bases and J shed 4 bases, with 11 bases lying between them. The germline CDR1 and CDR2 sequences are SGHRS and YFSETQ. CDR3 length: 14 residues. CDR3 residues: CASSLAGLLYEQYF. CDR3 DNA sequence: TGCGCCAGCAGCTTGGCTGGGCTCCTATACGAGCAGTACTTC.

V gene TRBV13 combines with J gene TRBJ1-6; no reliable D call. V was cut by 5 bases and J by 13 bases, with 12 bases left in between. The length of the CDR3 is 12 residues. Germline V gene lookup returns CDR1 PRHDT and CDR2 FYEKMQ (reference sequence). CDR3 in amino acids: CASSDGLTPLHF. The CDR3 DNA is TGTGCCAGCAGCGACGGACTGACGCCCCTCCACTTT.

CDR3 protein: CASSFFSQSYNSPLHF. Here the CDR3 DNA reads TGTGCCAGCAGCTTCTTTTCTCAGTCCTATAATTCACCCCTCCACTTT. The chain combines TRBV5-6 with TRBJ1-6, with D unresolved. Germline V lookup: CDR1 SGHDT, CDR2 YYEEEE. The V gene lost 2 bases and the J gene lost 1 base, with 10 bases spanning the gap. CDR3 length: 16 residues.

V and J are TRBV11-2 and TRBJ2-7; D not resolved. The germline V and J ends were trimmed by 1 base and 12 bases, with 10 bases remaining between them. Germline V gene data show CDR1 as SGHAT and CDR2 as FQNNGV. There are 11 residues in the CDR3. This CDR3 is CASSLGLDLYF. The CDR3 nucleotides are TGTGCCAGCAGCTTAGGCCTAGACCTGTACTTC.

J is TRBJ1-5 and V is TRBV6-6; maybe TRBD1 (6 bases). Looked up from germline, CDR1 is MNHNY and CDR2 is SVGAGI (reference sequence). With 0 bases removed from V and 9 bases from J, the gap between germline ends came to 15 bases. The CDR3 has 15 residues. The CDR3 is CASSYSRGGVGPQHF. CDR3 sequence (DNA): TGTGCCAGCAGTTACTCGAGAGGGGGGGTTGGGCCCCAGCATTTT.

The chain couples TRBV5-4 to TRBJ2-1; 8 nucleotides match TRBD2. V shed 4 bases, J shed 9 bases, and the junction held 12 bases outside the gene matches. This CDR3 has 15 residues. Germline V gene data show CDR1 as SGHNT and CDR2 as YYREEE (reference sequence). Here the CDR3 reads CASSSGTSLTGEQFF. In DNA, the CDR3 is TGTGCCAGCAGCAGCGGGACTAGTCTCACCGGTGAGCAGTTCTTC.

V usage is TRBV10-3 and J usage is TRBJ2-2; the match to TRBD1 covers 7 bases. CDR1 is ENHRY and CDR2 is SYGVKD in the germline V gene. The CDR3 has 13 residues. The J segment lost 3 bases and the V segment lost 11 bases, leaving 6 bases of the junction unmatched. The CDR3 here is CAPGTVHTGELFF. The CDR3 DNA sequence: TGTGCCCCCGGGACAGTGCACACCGGGGAGCTGTTTTTT.

The gene calls are TRBV6-5 and TRBJ1-2; D remains unclear. Germline V gene sequence: CDR1 MNHEY, CDR2 SVGAGI. The CDR3 sequence is 14 residues long. Trimming removed 2 bases from V and 2 bases from J, with 9 bases in between. The CDR3 DNA reads TGTGCCAGCAGTTACGAGAGGGAGAACTATGGCTACACCTTC. Amino acids: CASSYERENYGYTF.

The rearrangement uses TRBV30 and TRBJ1-1, with TRBD1 as a possible D gene (5 bases). V gave up 0 bases and J gave up 1 base, with 15 bases separating them. The germline V gene encodes CDR1 GTSNPN and CDR2 SVGIG (reference sequence). The CDR3 spans 16 residues. CDR3 nucleotides: TGTGCCTGGAGTGTTAAGCAGGGAGGAGGGAACACTGAAGCTTTCTTT. It translates to CAWSVKQGGGNTEAFF.

The genes are TRBV7-7 and TRBJ2-1; tentative D call: TRBD2 (6 bases). This CDR3 spans 16 amino acids. V was trimmed by 1 base and J by 2 bases, leaving 12 bases between them. CDR1 SSHAT and CDR2 FNYEAQ come from the germline V gene (reference sequence). This chain's CDR3 is CASSLEVWGAYNEQFF. The CDR3 DNA follows: TGTGCCAGCAGCTTAGAGGTCTGGGGGGCCTACAATGAGCAGTTCTTC.

The chain is built from TRBV6-6 and TRBJ2-3; unclear D gene. Trimming removed 2 bases at V and 4 bases at J, with 7 bases between. This CDR3 region has 13 residues. CDR1 is MNHNY and CDR2 is SVGAGI in the germline V gene (reference sequence). The CDR3 DNA is TGTGCCAGCAGTTACCCCCCGTCAGATACGCAGTATTTT. It translates to CASSYPPSDTQYF.

This clone was recorded once. The chain uses TRBV12-3 or TRBV12-4 and TRBJ1-6, with TRBD1 as a possible D gene (6 bases). V gave up 7 bases and J gave up 7 bases, with 11 bases separating them. This CDR3 is 13 amino acids long. The CDR3 DNA reads as TGTGCCAGCACTGCTGGACAGAATTCACCCCTCCACTTT. It is translated as CASTAGQNSPLHF.

V and J are TRBV18 and TRBJ1-2; 8 bases agree with TRBD1. The germline V gene encodes CDR1 KGHSH and CDR2 LQKENI. The CDR3 has 16 amino acids. J was trimmed by 5 bases and V by 0 bases; bases with no gene match: 8. CDR3 protein: CASSPPGSTGGYGYTF. CDR3 sequence (DNA): TGTGCCAGCTCACCACCGGGAAGTACAGGGGGGTATGGCTACACCTTC.

In nucleotides, the CDR3 is TGTGCCACCAGCAGAGATAAGAGGGGGCTAAACACCATATATTTT. This sequence encodes CATSRDKRGLNTIYF. The gene calls are TRBV15 and TRBJ1-3; 7 nucleotides line up with TRBD1. CDR1 and CDR2 (germline): LNHNV, YYDKDF (reference sequence). This CDR3 spans 15 amino acids. Unmatched junction bases numbered 5, after V lost 0 bases and J lost 6 bases.

The genes are TRBV9 and TRBJ2-2, with D uncertain. This CDR3 region has 12 residues. Germline V gene sequence: CDR1 SGDLS, CDR2 YYNGEE. V was pared by 4 bases and J by 3 bases, with 4 bases between. CDR3 amino acids: CASSSYTGELFF. The CDR3, as DNA: TGTGCCAGCAGCTCCTACACCGGGGAGCTGTTTTTT.

The chain recombines TRBV6-6 with TRBJ2-7, with 11 bases that match TRBD1. V lost 5 bases and J lost 0; bases outside the gene matches: 6. The CDR3 spans 16 residues. Germline V gene sequence: CDR1 MNHNY, CDR2 SVGAGI (reference sequence). The CDR3 region is CASSRSDRGLSYEQYF. The DNA for the CDR3 is TGTGCCAGCAGTCGATCGGACAGGGGGCTCTCCTACGAGCAGTACTTC.

The rearrangement joins TRBV11-3 to TRBJ2-7; 7 bases map to TRBD2. The germline V gene encodes CDR1 SGHNT and CDR2 YENEEA. The CDR3 extends over 16 amino acids. The V gene end was trimmed by 2 bases and the J gene end by 4 bases; junction bases not matched to a gene: 11. The CDR3 region has the DNA TGTGCCAGCAGCTTAAGACTAGCCATAAAAACGTACGAGCAGTACTTC. This gives the protein CASSLRLAIKTYEQYF.

In this sample, this clone turned up once. For the CDR3, the DNA is TGTGCCTGGAGTCGGGAACCCACAGATACGCAGTATTTT. Translating gives CAWSREPTDTQYF. V usage is TRBV30 and J usage is TRBJ2-3; the D gene is possibly TRBD2 (5 bases). Trimming removed 2 bases from V and 2 bases from J, with 8 bases in between. This CDR3 contains 13 residues. Looked up from germline, CDR1 is GTSNPN and CDR2 is SVGIG (reference sequence).

This clone has a single count. V is TRBV5-1 and J is TRBJ2-3, with 10 bases fitting TRBD2. Trimming at V came to 0 bases and at J to 4 bases, leaving 5 bases not matched to a gene. This CDR3 contains 16 residues. CDR1 is SGHRS and CDR2 is YFSETQ in the germline V gene. CDR3 sequence reads: CASSLGTSGVSDTQYF. CDR3 nucleotides: TGCGCCAGCAGCTTGGGAACTAGCGGGGTGTCAGATACGCAGTATTTT.

The J gene is TRBJ1-2, the V gene TRBV7-9; D is uncertain. Trimming removed 5 bases from V and 8 bases from J, with 21 bases in between. CDR1 is SEHNR and CDR2 is FQNEAQ in the germline V gene (reference sequence). The CDR3 is 15 amino acids. The CDR3 loop is CASSLLDEALRGYTF. CDR3 nucleotides: TGTGCCAGCAGCCTACTTGATGAGGCTTTAAGAGGCTACACCTTC.

The rearrangement joins TRBV4-2 to TRBJ1-2, with 10 bases aligning to TRBD1. The CDR3 consists of 16 residues. Germline V gives CDR1 LGHNA, CDR2 YNFKEQ. The ends lost 5 bases at V and 3 bases at J; junction bases unmatched: 9. The CDR3 DNA reads as TGTGCCAGCAGCATAGCACCAGGGACAGGGGACTATGGCTACACCTTC. Translation gives CASSIAPGTGDYGYTF.